A selection of T cell receptor beta chains follows, all from one sample in a study of T cells in Graves' hyperthyroidism and ophthalmopathy. TCRdb reanalysed the multiplex PCR reads using MiXCR and keeps one entry per CDR3 protein. The sample lists about 500,000 distinct CDR3 sequences, roughly a sixth occurring once. Material: blood. The receptor source for this set is a woman under 30 with Graves' ophthalmopathy. CDR3s include the opening cysteine and the closing phenylalanine or tryptophan. A D gene is named only where the DNA matches it firmly. Size is omitted from some rows. Given values are once, few, many or a class for expanded clones.

CDR3aa: CASSRTGGPYEQYF
CDR3nt: TGTGCCAGCAGCCGGACAGGGGGACCCTACGAGCAGTACTTC
d_gene: TRBD1
abundance: many
v_gene: TRBV11-2
j_gene: TRBJ2-7

CDR3aa: CAISVLGGTQPQHF
CDR3nt: TGTGCCATCAGTGTTTTAGGAGGGACTCAGCCCCAGCATTTT
d_gene: .
abundance: few
v_gene: TRBV10-3
j_gene: TRBJ1-5

CDR3aa: CSVAAFLNEQYF
CDR3nt: TGCAGCGTTGCAGCCTTCCTCAATGAGCAGTACTTC
d_gene: .
abundance: .
v_gene: TRBV29-1
j_gene: TRBJ2-7

CDR3aa: CASATAGAHADTQYF
CDR3nt: TGTGCCAGCGCTACGGCGGGAGCCCACGCAGATACGCAGTATTTT
d_gene: TRBD2
abundance: many
v_gene: TRBV7-2
j_gene: TRBJ2-3

CDR3aa: CASSDTQSTEAFF
CDR3nt: TGTGCCAGCAGCGACACGCAGAGCACTGAAGCTTTCTTT
d_gene: .
abundance: many
v_gene: TRBV3-1
j_gene: TRBJ1-1

CDR3aa: CASRSGPRVYNEQFF
CDR3nt: TGTGCCAGCCGATCGGGACCACGTGTTTACAATGAGCAGTTCTTC
d_gene: .
abundance: many
v_gene: TRBV27
j_gene: TRBJ2-1

CDR3aa: CSARTASGGVWVQYF
CDR3nt: TGCAGTGCTAGAACGGCCAGCGGGGGGGTGTGGGTTCAGTACTTC
d_gene: TRBD2
abundance: many
v_gene: TRBV20-1
j_gene: TRBJ2-4

CDR3aa: CASSLIGVPANEQYF
CDR3nt: TGTGCCAGCAGTTTGATTGGGGTCCCCGCAAACGAGCAGTACTTC
d_gene: .
abundance: many
v_gene: TRBV28
j_gene: TRBJ2-7

CDR3aa: CASSLVVEGDTQYF
CDR3nt: TGCGCCAGCAGCTTGGTGGTAGAGGGGGATACGCAGTATTTT
d_gene: .
abundance: .
v_gene: TRBV5-1
j_gene: TRBJ2-3

CDR3aa: CASSQELGLNYNEQFF
CDR3nt: TGTGCCAGCAGCCAAGAGTTGGGACTAAACTACAATGAGCAGTTCTTC
d_gene: TRBD2
abundance: many
v_gene: TRBV3-1
j_gene: TRBJ2-1

CDR3aa: CASSFRGEAFF
CDR3nt: TGCGCCAGCAGCTTCCGGGGCGAAGCTTTCTTT
d_gene: .
abundance: .
v_gene: TRBV5-1
j_gene: TRBJ1-1

CDR3aa: CASSLQGPYEQYF
CDR3nt: TGTGCCAGCAGTTTGCAGGGCCCCTACGAGCAGTACTTC
d_gene: .
abundance: many
v_gene: TRBV28
j_gene: TRBJ2-7

CDR3aa: CAWSVLQENNQPQHF
CDR3nt: TGTGCCTGGAGTGTACTACAGGAAAACAATCAGCCCCAGCATTTT
d_gene: .
abundance: many
v_gene: TRBV30
j_gene: TRBJ1-5

CDR3aa: CASSGKGGVNTEAFF
CDR3nt: TGTGCCAGCAGTGGAAAGGGGGGTGTGAACACTGAAGCTTTCTTT
d_gene: .
abundance: .
v_gene: TRBV6-4
j_gene: TRBJ1-1

CDR3aa: CASSPGGKGTEAFF
CDR3nt: TGTGCCAGCAGCCCGGGGGGGAAGGGCACTGAAGCTTTCTTT
d_gene: .
abundance: many
v_gene: TRBV28
j_gene: TRBJ1-1

CDR3aa: CASSWGLAGGLQETQYF
CDR3nt: TGTGCCAGCAGTTGGGGACTAGCGGGGGGACTACAAGAGACCCAGTACTTC
d_gene: TRBD2
abundance: .
v_gene: TRBV7-2
j_gene: TRBJ2-5

CDR3aa: CAISDSGGTYEQYF
CDR3nt: TGTGCCATCAGTGATAGCGGGGGTACCTACGAGCAGTACTTC
d_gene: TRBD2
abundance: .
v_gene: TRBV10-3
j_gene: TRBJ2-7

CDR3aa: CSVQKSDTEAFF
CDR3nt: TGCAGCGTACAGAAGTCCGACACTGAAGCTTTCTTT
d_gene: .
abundance: .
v_gene: TRBV29-1
j_gene: TRBJ1-1

CDR3aa: CASRLAGSGETQYF
CDR3nt: TGTGCCAGCAGATTAGCGGGGTCAGGGGAGACCCAGTACTTC
d_gene: TRBD2
abundance: many
v_gene: TRBV6-2/TRBV6-3
j_gene: TRBJ2-5

CDR3aa: CASSQDTRARGGYTF
CDR3nt: TGCGCCAGCAGCCAAGATACGAGGGCGCGAGGCGGCTACACCTTC
d_gene: .
abundance: many
v_gene: TRBV4-3
j_gene: TRBJ1-2

CDR3aa: CSARKLERGAQDTEAFF
CDR3nt: TGCAGTGCTCGAAAATTAGAGAGGGGGGCTCAGGACACTGAAGCTTTCTTT
d_gene: .
abundance: .
v_gene: TRBV20-1
j_gene: TRBJ1-1

CDR3aa: CAWTEQGAGEQYF
CDR3nt: TGTGCCTGGACGGAACAGGGGGCTGGTGAGCAGTACTTC
d_gene: TRBD1
abundance: many
v_gene: TRBV30
j_gene: TRBJ2-7

CDR3aa: CASSQVGDYGYTF
CDR3nt: TGCGCCAGCAGCCAAGTTGGGGACTATGGCTACACCTTC
d_gene: .
abundance: many
v_gene: TRBV4-1
j_gene: TRBJ1-2

CDR3aa: CASSLGTGGHTGELFF
CDR3nt: TGTGCCAGCAGCTTGGGGACAGGGGGCCACACCGGGGAGCTGTTTTTT
d_gene: TRBD1
abundance: .
v_gene: TRBV7-2
j_gene: TRBJ2-2

CDR3aa: CATSRGNEQYF
CDR3nt: TGTGCCACCAGCCGTGGAAACGAGCAGTACTTC
d_gene: .
abundance: .
v_gene: TRBV15
j_gene: TRBJ2-7

CDR3aa: CGVDGFPGQLTEAFF
CDR3nt: TGCGGCGTTGATGGGTTCCCGGGACAGCTCACTGAAGCTTTCTTT
d_gene: TRBD1
abundance: .
v_gene: TRBV29-1
j_gene: TRBJ1-1

CDR3aa: CASSSRNGNTQYF
CDR3nt: TGTGCCAGCAGCTCTCGGAATGGAAATACGCAGTATTTT
d_gene: .
abundance: .
v_gene: TRBV28
j_gene: TRBJ2-3

CDR3aa: CASSFSGAETDTQYF
CDR3nt: TGCGCCAGCAGCTTTAGCGGAGCGGAAACAGATACGCAGTATTTT
d_gene: .
abundance: .
v_gene: TRBV5-1
j_gene: TRBJ2-3

CDR3aa: CASSLYRGPSSGANVLTF
CDR3nt: TGTGCCAGCAGCTTGTACAGGGGACCATCCTCTGGGGCCAACGTCCTGACTTTC
d_gene: TRBD1
abundance: many
v_gene: TRBV11-1
j_gene: TRBJ2-6

CDR3aa: CSVDTGSEQFF
CDR3nt: TGCAGCGTTGATACGGGGAGTGAGCAGTTCTTC
d_gene: .
abundance: many
v_gene: TRBV29-1
j_gene: TRBJ2-1

CDR3aa: CASRSVAGGSDTQYF
CDR3nt: TGTGCCAGCCGCAGCGTAGCGGGAGGGTCAGATACGCAGTATTTT
d_gene: TRBD2
abundance: once
v_gene: TRBV11-2
j_gene: TRBJ2-3

CDR3aa: CASSQLDSGNTGELFF
CDR3nt: TGTGCCAGCAGCCAACTCGATTCAGGGAACACCGGGGAGCTGTTTTTT
d_gene: .
abundance: .
v_gene: TRBV4-2
j_gene: TRBJ2-2

CDR3aa: CASSQEGDPGDSNEQFF
CDR3nt: TGCGCCAGCAGCCAAGAGGGGGACCCCGGGGATTCGAATGAGCAGTTCTTC
d_gene: .
abundance: .
v_gene: TRBV4-1
j_gene: TRBJ2-1

CDR3aa: CATSRDLYGAYEQYF
CDR3nt: TGTGCCACCAGCAGAGATCTGTACGGAGCCTACGAGCAGTACTTC
d_gene: .
abundance: many
v_gene: TRBV15
j_gene: TRBJ2-7

CDR3aa: CASSALRGEYRNEQFF
CDR3nt: TGTGCCAGCAGCGCCCTGAGGGGGGAATATCGGAATGAGCAGTTCTTC
d_gene: .
abundance: .
v_gene: TRBV5-6
j_gene: TRBJ2-1

CDR3aa: CASRKLAGGVDTQYF
CDR3nt: TGTGCCAGCAGAAAACTAGCGGGGGGTGTGGATACGCAGTATTTT
d_gene: TRBD2
abundance: few
v_gene: TRBV6-1
j_gene: TRBJ2-3

CDR3aa: CASSLAVGARETQYF
CDR3nt: TGTGCCAGCAGCTTAGCTGTAGGGGCCCGAGAGACCCAGTACTTC
d_gene: .
abundance: few
v_gene: TRBV7-2
j_gene: TRBJ2-5

CDR3aa: CASSLVPGGTEAFF
CDR3nt: TGTGCCAGCAGTTTAGTGCCAGGGGGGACTGAAGCTTTCTTT
d_gene: TRBD1
abundance: many
v_gene: TRBV27
j_gene: TRBJ1-1

CDR3aa: CASTTNRGRSYNEQFF
CDR3nt: TGTGCCAGCACCACGAACAGGGGGCGGTCCTACAATGAGCAGTTCTTC
d_gene: TRBD1
abundance: .
v_gene: TRBV7-2
j_gene: TRBJ2-1

CDR3aa: CSAIDRGRPGNTIYF
CDR3nt: TGCAGTGCTATAGATCGGGGCAGACCTGGAAACACCATATATTTT
d_gene: .
abundance: many
v_gene: TRBV20-1
j_gene: TRBJ1-3

CDR3aa: CSARDDGTTDTQYF
CDR3nt: TGCAGTGCTAGAGATGACGGGACCACAGATACGCAGTATTTT
d_gene: .
abundance: many
v_gene: TRBV20-1
j_gene: TRBJ2-3

CDR3aa: CASSEASGRKPEDTQYF
CDR3nt: TGTGCCAGCAGTGAGGCGTCAGGACGAAAACCGGAAGATACGCAGTATTTT
d_gene: .
abundance: .
v_gene: TRBV2
j_gene: TRBJ2-3

CDR3aa: CGGFGAPVRTEAFF
CDR3nt: TGCGGGGGGTTTGGAGCCCCGGTGAGAACTGAAGCTTTCTTT
d_gene: .
abundance: few
v_gene: TRBV20-1
j_gene: TRBJ1-1

CDR3aa: CASSERRDQETQYF
CDR3nt: TGTGCCAGCAGTGAACGCAGGGACCAAGAGACCCAGTACTTC
d_gene: .
abundance: once
v_gene: TRBV25-1
j_gene: TRBJ2-5

CDR3aa: CASSERGGTEAFF
CDR3nt: TGTGCCAGCAGCGAACGGGGGGGCACTGAAGCTTTCTTT
d_gene: .
abundance: many
v_gene: TRBV7-3
j_gene: TRBJ1-1

CDR3aa: CAWGGSGTSGSGEQFF
CDR3nt: TGTGCCTGGGGTGGTTCCGGGACTAGCGGGAGTGGTGAGCAGTTCTTC
d_gene: TRBD2
abundance: few
v_gene: TRBV30
j_gene: TRBJ2-1

CDR3aa: CAGGGGPYYGYTF
CDR3nt: TGTGCCGGGGGTGGGGGACCGTATTATGGCTACACCTTC
d_gene: .
abundance: few
v_gene: TRBV28
j_gene: TRBJ1-2

CDR3aa: CASSFRGRSDTQYF
CDR3nt: TGTGCCAGCAGTTTCCGGGGACGGTCAGATACGCAGTATTTT
d_gene: .
abundance: .
v_gene: TRBV12-3/TRBV12-4
j_gene: TRBJ2-3

CDR3aa: CATSRETGRPFF
CDR3nt: TGTGCCACCAGCAGAGAGACAGGGCGCCCTTTCTTT
d_gene: TRBD1
abundance: .
v_gene: TRBV15
j_gene: TRBJ1-1

CDR3aa: CASSLAPTSRTDTQYF
CDR3nt: TGTGCCAGCAGCTTAGCCCCGACTAGTCGCACAGATACGCAGTATTTT
d_gene: .
abundance: many
v_gene: TRBV7-2
j_gene: TRBJ2-3

CDR3aa: CASSPILEGNSLNQPQHF
CDR3nt: TGTGCCAGCTCACCAATTTTGGAGGGGAACAGCCTGAATCAGCCCCAGCATTTT
d_gene: .
abundance: .
v_gene: TRBV18
j_gene: TRBJ1-5

CDR3aa: CASSTLRAPGGAFF
CDR3nt: TGTGCCAGCAGCACTCTCCGCGCCCCAGGGGGAGCTTTCTTT
d_gene: TRBD1
abundance: many
v_gene: TRBV11-2
j_gene: TRBJ1-1

CDR3aa: CASSLSSETLRGDDEQFF
CDR3nt: TGTGCCAGCAGCTTGTCTTCAGAGACTCTACGCGGCGACGATGAGCAGTTCTTC
d_gene: .
abundance: many
v_gene: TRBV11-2
j_gene: TRBJ2-1

CDR3aa: CASSLAPAKNIQYF
CDR3nt: TGTGCCAGCAGCTTAGCCCCCGCCAAAAACATTCAGTACTTC
d_gene: .
abundance: few
v_gene: TRBV11-2
j_gene: TRBJ2-4

CDR3aa: CASGGGSSYEQYF
CDR3nt: TGTGCCAGCGGGGGCGGGAGCTCCTACGAGCAGTACTTC
d_gene: .
abundance: many
v_gene: TRBV28
j_gene: TRBJ2-7